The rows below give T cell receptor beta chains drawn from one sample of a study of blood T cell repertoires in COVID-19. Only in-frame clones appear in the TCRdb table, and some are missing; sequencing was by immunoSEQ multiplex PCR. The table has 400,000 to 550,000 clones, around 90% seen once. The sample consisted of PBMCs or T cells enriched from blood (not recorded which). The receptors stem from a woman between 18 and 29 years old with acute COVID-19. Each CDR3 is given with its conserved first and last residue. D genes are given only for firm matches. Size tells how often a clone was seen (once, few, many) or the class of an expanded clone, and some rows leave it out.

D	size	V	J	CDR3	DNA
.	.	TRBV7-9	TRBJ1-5	CASSSETGLYSNQPQHF	TGTGCCAGCAGCTCGGAAACGGGTCTTTATAGCAATCAGCCCCAGCATTTT
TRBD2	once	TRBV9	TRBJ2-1	CASSVAWGGSSYNEQFF	TGTGCCAGCAGCGTAGCGTGGGGGGGGAGCTCCTACAATGAGCAGTTCTTC
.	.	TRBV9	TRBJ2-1	CASSVGYRDEQFF	TGTGCCAGCAGCGTAGGCTACAGGGATGAGCAGTTCTTC
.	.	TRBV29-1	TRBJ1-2	CSVVGGVYGYTF	TGCAGCGTTGTAGGGGGAGTCTATGGCTACACCTTC
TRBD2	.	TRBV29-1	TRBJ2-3	CSVDAPGLAGITDTQYF	TGCAGCGTTGATGCACCGGGACTAGCGGGAATCACAGATACGCAGTATTTT
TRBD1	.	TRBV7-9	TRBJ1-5	CASSWGQGTGQPQHF	TGTGCCAGCAGCTGGGGACAGGGAACGGGTCAGCCCCAGCATTTT
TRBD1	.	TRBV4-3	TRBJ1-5	CASSQDWADREVYQPQHF	TGCGCCAGCAGCCAAGATTGGGCGGACAGGGAAGTTTATCAGCCCCAGCATTTT
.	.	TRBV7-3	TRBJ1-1	CASSYSRRAEAFF	TGTGCCAGCAGCTACTCCAGGCGGGCTGAAGCTTTCTTT
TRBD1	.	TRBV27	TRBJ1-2	CASSLNRGSYGYTF	TGTGCCAGCAGTTTGAACAGGGGAAGCTATGGCTACACCTTC
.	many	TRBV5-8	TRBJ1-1	CASSPEPGAEAFF	TGTGCCAGCAGCCCAGAGCCAGGCGCTGAAGCTTTCTTT
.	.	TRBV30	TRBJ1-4	CAWRSHRELGEKLFF	TGTGCCTGGAGGTCTCACAGGGAATTAGGGGAAAAACTGTTTTTT
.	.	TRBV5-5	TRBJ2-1	CASARLGGAYNEQFF	TGTGCCAGCGCAAGGTTGGGGGGTGCGTACAATGAGCAGTTCTTC
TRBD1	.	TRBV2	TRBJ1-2	CASKRGQRLTYGYTF	TGTGCCAGCAAGAGGGGGCAGAGACTTACCTATGGCTACACCTTC
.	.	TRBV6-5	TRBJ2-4	CASINGLAKNIQYF	TGTGCCAGCATTAACGGACTAGCCAAAAACATTCAGTACTTC
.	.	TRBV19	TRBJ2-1	CASSDRADSYNEQFF	TGTGCCAGTAGTGATAGAGCGGACTCCTACAATGAGCAGTTCTTC
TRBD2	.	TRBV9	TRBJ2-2	CASSPGGLAANTGELFF	TGTGCCAGCAGCCCAGGGGGACTAGCGGCGAACACCGGGGAGCTGTTTTTT
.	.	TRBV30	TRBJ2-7	CAWSPQLAAHSF	TGTGCCTGGAGCCCCCAACTGGCGGCACACTCCTTC
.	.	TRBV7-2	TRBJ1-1	CASSLWDTPNTEAFF	TGTGCCAGCAGCCTATGGGACACTCCGAACACTGAAGCTTTCTTT
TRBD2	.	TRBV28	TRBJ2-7	CASTYHSSGAKEQYF	TGTGCCAGCACCTACCACTCGAGCGGGGCGAAAGAGCAGTACTTC
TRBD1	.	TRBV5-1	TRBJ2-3	CASSSGQVNTDTQYF	TGCGCCAGCAGCTCGGGACAGGTGAACACAGATACGCAGTATTTT
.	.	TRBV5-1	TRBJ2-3	CASRVMALDTDTQYF	TGCGCCAGCAGGGTGATGGCCCTCGACACAGATACGCAGTATTTT
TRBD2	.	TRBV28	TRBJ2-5	CASSLVAGRAGEETQYF	TGTGCCAGCAGTTTAGTCGCCGGGAGGGCCGGCGAAGAGACCCAGTACTTC
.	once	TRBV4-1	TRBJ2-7	CASSQEGGKGSEQYF	TGCGCCAGCAGCCAAGAGGGGGGAAAAGGTAGCGAGCAGTACTTC
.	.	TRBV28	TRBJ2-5	CASSPPRETQYF	TGTGCCAGCAGTCCCCCTCGGGAGACCCAGTACTTC
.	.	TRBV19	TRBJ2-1	CASSIGLNNNEQFF	TGTGCCAGTAGTATCGGACTCAATAACAATGAGCAGTTCTTC
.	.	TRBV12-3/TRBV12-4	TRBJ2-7	CASRPTGPYEQYF	TGTGCCAGCAGGCCGACAGGCCCCTACGAGCAGTACTTC
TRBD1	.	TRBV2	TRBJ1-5	CASRPGTGGQPQHF	TGTGCCAGCAGACCCGGGACAGGGGGCCAGCCCCAGCATTTT
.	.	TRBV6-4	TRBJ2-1	CASSDGSSYNEQFF	TGTGCCAGCAGTGACGGTAGCTCCTACAATGAGCAGTTCTTC
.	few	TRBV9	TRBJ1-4	CASSARQGEKLFF	TGTGCCAGCAGCGCACGTCAGGGGGAAAAACTGTTTTTT
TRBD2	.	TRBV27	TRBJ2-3	CASSPGLAGVGTQYF	TGTGCCAGCAGTCCCGGACTAGCGGGGGTGGGTACGCAGTATTTT
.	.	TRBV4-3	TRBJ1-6	CASSQGDRRSSPLHF	TGCGCCAGCAGCCAAGGCGACAGGAGAAGTTCACCCCTCCACTTT